This T cell receptor (beta chain) was sequenced for a study of T cell responses to AZD1222 COVID-19 vaccine. Overall study findings and caveats: Every sample of the repertoires postdated the peak T cell response.

Data came from immunoSEQ multiplex PCR; TCRdb stores just in-frame clones and leaves some out. The sample yields about 88,000 clones, approximately 90% seen once. There are 15 residues in the CDR3. Germline CDR1 reads LNHDA; CDR2 reads SQIVND (reference sequence). Trimming removed 5 bases at V and 0 bases at J, with 11 bases between. Regarding this clone: The antigen is undetermined.

The chain combines TRBV19 with TRBJ1-3; D call uncertain. The sample in question was peripheral blood, obtained on day 0 of MenACWY control vaccination. The sequence was obtained from an adult in good health. The CDR3 protein is CASSGTVISGNTIYF. Written as DNA, the CDR3 is TGTGCCAGTAGTGGAACAGTGATCTCTGGAAACACCATATATTTT.